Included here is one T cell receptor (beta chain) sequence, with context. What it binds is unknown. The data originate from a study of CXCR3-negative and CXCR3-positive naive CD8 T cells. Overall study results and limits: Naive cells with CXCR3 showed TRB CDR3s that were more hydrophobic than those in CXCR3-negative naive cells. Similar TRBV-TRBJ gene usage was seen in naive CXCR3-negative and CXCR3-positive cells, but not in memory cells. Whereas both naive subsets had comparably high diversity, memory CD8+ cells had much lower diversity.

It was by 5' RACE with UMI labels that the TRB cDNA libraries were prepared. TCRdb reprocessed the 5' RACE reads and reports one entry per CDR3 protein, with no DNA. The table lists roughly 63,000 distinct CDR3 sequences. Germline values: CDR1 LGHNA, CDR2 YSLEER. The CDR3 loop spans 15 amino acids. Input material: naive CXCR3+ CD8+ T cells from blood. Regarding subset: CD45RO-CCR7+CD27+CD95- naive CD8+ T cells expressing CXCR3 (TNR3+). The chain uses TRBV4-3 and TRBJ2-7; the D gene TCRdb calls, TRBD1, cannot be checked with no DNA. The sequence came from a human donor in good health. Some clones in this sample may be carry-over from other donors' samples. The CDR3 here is CASSQESTGTYEQYF.